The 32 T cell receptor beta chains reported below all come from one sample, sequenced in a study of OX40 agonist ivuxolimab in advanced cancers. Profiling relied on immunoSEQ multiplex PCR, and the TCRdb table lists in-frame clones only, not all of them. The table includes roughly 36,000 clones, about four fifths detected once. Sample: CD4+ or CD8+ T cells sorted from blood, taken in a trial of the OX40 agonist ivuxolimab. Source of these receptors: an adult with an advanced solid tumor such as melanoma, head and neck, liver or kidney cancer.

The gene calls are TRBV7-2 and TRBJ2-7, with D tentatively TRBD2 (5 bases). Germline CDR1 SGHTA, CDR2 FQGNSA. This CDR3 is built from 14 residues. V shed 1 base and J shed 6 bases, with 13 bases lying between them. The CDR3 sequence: CASSLERLHREQYF. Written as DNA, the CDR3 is TGTGCCAGCAGCTTAGAGCGGCTACACCGCGAGCAGTACTTC.

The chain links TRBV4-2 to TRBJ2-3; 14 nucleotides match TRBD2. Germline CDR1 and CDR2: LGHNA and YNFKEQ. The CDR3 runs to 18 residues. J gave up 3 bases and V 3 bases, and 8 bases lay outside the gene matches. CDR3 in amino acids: CASSQGTSGGTSTDTQYF. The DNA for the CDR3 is TGTGCCAGCAGCCAGGGGACTAGCGGGGGAACTAGTACAGATACGCAGTATTTT.

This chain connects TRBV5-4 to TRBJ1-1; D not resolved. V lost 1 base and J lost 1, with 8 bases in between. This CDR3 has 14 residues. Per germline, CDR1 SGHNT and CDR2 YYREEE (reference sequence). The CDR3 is CASSLRSKNTEAFF. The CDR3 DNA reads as TGTGCCAGCAGCTTGAGGAGTAAGAACACTGAAGCTTTCTTT.

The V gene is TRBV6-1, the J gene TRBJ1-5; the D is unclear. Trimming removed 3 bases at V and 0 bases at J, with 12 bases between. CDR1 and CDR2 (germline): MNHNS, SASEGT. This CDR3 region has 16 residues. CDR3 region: CASSDRAVHSNQPQHF. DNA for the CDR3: TGTGCCAGCAGTGATAGGGCGGTTCATAGCAATCAGCCCCAGCATTTT.

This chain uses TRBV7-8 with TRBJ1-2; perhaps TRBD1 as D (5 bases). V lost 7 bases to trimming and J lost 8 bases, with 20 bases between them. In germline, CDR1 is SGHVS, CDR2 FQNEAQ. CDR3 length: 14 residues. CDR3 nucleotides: TGTGCCAGCAACCTCGGTGAGGGGAGGAGAGGCTACACCTTC. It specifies CASNLGEGRRGYTF.

The CDR3 nucleotides read TGTGCCAGCAGCTTAGGGGGAATCGCAAATCAGCCCCAGCATTTT. Translating gives CASSLGGIANQPQHF. The chain joins TRBV5-6 to TRBJ1-5; D possibly corresponds to TRBD1 (6 bases). The CDR3 runs to 15 residues. V lost 2 bases, J lost 4 bases, and 13 bases lay in between. Looked up from germline, CDR1 is SGHDT and CDR2 is YYEEEE.

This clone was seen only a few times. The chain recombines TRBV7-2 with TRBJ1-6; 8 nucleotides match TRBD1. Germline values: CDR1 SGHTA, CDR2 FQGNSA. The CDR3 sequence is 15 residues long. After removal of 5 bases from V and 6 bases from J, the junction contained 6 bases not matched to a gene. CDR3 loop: CASSTRQGTNSPLHF. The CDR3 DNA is TGTGCCAGCAGCACCCGACAGGGGACTAATTCACCCCTCCACTTT.

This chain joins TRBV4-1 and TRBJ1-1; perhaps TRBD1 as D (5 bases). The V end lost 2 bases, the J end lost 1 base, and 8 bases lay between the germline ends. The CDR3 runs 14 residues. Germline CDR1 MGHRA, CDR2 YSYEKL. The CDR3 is CASSQTGANTEAFF. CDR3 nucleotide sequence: TGCGCCAGCAGCCAAACAGGTGCGAACACTGAAGCTTTCTTT.

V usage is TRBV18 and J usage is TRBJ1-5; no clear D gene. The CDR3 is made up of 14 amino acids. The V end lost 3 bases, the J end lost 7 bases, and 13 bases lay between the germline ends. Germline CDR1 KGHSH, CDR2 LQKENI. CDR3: CASSPSSGDQPQHF. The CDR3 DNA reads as TGTGCCAGCTCACCTTCGTCGGGTGACCAGCCCCAGCATTTT. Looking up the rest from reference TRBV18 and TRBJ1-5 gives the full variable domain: NAGVMQNPRHLVRRRGQEARLRCSPMKGHSHVYWYRQLPEEGLKFMVYLQKENIIDESGMPKERFSAEFPKEGPSILRIQQVVRGDSAAYFCASSPSSGDQPQHFGDGTRLSIL.

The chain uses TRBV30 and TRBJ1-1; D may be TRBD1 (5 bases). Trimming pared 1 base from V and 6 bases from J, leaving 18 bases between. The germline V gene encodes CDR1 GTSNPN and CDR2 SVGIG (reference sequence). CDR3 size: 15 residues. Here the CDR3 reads CAWSEMGRDQPEAFF. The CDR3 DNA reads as TGTGCCTGGAGTGAGATGGGACGTGACCAGCCTGAAGCTTTCTTT.

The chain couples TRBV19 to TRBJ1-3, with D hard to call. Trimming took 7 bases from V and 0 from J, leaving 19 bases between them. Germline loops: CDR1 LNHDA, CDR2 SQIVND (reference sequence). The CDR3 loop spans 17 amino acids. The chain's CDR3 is CASTQRMSTNSGNTIYF. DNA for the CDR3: TGTGCCAGTACTCAAAGAATGTCGACCAACTCTGGAAACACCATATATTTT. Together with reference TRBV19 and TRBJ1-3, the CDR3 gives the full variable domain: DGGITQSPKYLFRKEGQNVTLSCEQNLNHDAMYWYRQDPGQGLRLIYYSQIVNDFQKGDIAEGYSVSREKKESFPLTVTSAQKNPTAFYLCASTQRMSTNSGNTIYFGEGSWLTVV.

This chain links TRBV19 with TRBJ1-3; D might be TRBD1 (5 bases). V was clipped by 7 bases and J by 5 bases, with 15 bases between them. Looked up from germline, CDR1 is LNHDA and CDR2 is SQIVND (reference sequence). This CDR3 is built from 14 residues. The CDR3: CASIGLRERNTIYF. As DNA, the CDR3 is TGTGCCAGTATCGGGCTCAGGGAAAGAAACACCATATATTTT.

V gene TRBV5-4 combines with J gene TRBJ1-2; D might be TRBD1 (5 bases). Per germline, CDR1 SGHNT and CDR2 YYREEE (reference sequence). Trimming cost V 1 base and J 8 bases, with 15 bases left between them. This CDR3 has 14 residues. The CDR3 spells CASSLNRPLKGYTF. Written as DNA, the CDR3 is TGTGCCAGCAGCTTGAACAGGCCTCTAAAGGGCTACACCTTC.

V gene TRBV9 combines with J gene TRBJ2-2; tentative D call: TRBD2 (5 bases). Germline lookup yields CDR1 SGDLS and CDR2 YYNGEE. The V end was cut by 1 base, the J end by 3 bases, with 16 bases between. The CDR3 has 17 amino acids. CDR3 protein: CASSVLGSVVYTGELFF. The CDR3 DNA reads TGTGCCAGCAGCGTATTGGGTAGCGTCGTCTACACCGGGGAGCTGTTTTTT.

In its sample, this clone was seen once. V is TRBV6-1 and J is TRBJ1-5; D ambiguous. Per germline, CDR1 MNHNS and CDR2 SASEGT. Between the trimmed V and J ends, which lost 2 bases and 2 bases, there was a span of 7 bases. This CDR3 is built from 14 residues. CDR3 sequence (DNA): TGTGCCAGCAGTGAAAATAGGGGCAATCAGCCCCAGCATTTT. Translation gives CASSENRGNQPQHF.

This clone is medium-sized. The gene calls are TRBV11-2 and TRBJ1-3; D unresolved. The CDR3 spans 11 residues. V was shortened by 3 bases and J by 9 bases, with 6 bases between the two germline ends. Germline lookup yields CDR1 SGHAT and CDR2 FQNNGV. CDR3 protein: CASSFRGTIYF. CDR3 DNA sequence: TGTGCCAGCAGCTTTCGGGGCACCATATATTTT.

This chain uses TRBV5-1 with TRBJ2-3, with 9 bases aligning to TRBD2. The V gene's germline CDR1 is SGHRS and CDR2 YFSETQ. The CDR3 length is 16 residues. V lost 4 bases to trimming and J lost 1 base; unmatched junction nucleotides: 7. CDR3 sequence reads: CASSPWTSVGTDTQYF. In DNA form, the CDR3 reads TGCGCCAGCAGCCCCTGGACTAGCGTTGGCACAGATACGCAGTATTTT.

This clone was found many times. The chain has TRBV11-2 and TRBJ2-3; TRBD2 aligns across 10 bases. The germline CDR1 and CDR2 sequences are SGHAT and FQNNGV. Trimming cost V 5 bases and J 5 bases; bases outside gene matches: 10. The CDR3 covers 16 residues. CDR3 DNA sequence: TGTGCCAGCAGCAGTGGGGGAGCGGGGGGGGTAGATACGCAGTATTTT. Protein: CASSSGGAGGVDTQYF.

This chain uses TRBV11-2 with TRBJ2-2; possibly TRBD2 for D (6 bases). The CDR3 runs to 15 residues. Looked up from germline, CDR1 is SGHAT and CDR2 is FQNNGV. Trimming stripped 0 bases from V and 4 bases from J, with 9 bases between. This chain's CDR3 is CASSLELAITGELFF. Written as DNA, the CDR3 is TGTGCCAGCAGCTTAGAACTAGCTATCACCGGGGAGCTGTTTTTT.

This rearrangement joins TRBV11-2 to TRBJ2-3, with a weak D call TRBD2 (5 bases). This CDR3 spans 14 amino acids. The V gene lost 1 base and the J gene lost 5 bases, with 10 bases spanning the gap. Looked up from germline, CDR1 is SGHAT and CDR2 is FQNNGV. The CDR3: CASSLGLGRDTQYF. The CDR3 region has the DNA TGTGCCAGCAGCTTAGGCCTGGGGAGAGATACGCAGTATTTT.

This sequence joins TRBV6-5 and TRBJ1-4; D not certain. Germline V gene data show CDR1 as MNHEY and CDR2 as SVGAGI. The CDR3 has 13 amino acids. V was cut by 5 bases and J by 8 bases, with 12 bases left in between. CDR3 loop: CASSLNSGEKLFF. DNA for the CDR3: TGTGCCAGCAGTCTAAACTCGGGGGAAAAACTGTTTTTT.

The CDR3 DNA reads as TGCGCCAGCAGCTTGACCGGGACAGGGGGTTGGGAGCAGTACTTC. It is translated as CASSLTGTGGWEQYF. The chain links TRBV5-1 to TRBJ2-7; 11 bases fit TRBD1. This CDR3 is built from 15 residues. In germline, CDR1 is SGHRS, CDR2 YFSETQ. The V and J ends lost 1 base and 7 bases, in that order; junction bases with no gene match: 7. The full variable domain, rest sourced from reference TRBV5-1 and TRBJ2-7, is KAGVTQTPRYLIKTRGQQVTLSCSPISGHRSVSWYQQTPGQGLQFLFEYFSETQRNKGNFPGRFSGRQFSNSRSEMNVSTLELGDSALYLCASSLTGTGGWEQYFGPGTRLTVT.

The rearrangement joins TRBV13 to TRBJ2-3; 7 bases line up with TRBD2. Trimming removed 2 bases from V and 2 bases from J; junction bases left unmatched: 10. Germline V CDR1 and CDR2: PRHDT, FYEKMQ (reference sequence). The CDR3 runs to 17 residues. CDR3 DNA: TGTGCCAGCAGCTTACACCTGTTGGCGGGGGTCACAGATACGCAGTATTTT. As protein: CASSLHLLAGVTDTQYF.

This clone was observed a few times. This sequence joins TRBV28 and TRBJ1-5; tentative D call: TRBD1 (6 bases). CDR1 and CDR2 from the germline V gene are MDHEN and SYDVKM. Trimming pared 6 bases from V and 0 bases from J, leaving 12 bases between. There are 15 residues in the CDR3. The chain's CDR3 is CASRTQGISNQPQHF. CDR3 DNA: TGTGCCAGCAGGACACAGGGAATTAGCAATCAGCCCCAGCATTTT.

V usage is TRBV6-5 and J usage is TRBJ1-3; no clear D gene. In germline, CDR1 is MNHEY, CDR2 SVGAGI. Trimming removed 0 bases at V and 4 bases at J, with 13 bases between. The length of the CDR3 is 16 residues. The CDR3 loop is CASSYSNLGKGNTIYF. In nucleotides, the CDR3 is TGTGCCAGCAGTTACTCGAACCTCGGCAAAGGAAACACCATATATTTT.

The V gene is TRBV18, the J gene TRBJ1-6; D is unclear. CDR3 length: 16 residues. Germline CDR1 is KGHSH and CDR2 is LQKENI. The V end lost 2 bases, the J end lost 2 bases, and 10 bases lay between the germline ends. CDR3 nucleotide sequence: TGTGCCAGCTCACCAAGCGGGGTAACCTATAATTCACCCCTCCACTTT. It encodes CASSPSGVTYNSPLHF.

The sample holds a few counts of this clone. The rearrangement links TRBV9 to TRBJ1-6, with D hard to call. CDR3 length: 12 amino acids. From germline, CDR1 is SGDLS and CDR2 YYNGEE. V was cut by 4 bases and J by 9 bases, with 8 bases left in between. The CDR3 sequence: CASSRAGSPLHF. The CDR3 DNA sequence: TGTGCCAGCAGCAGGGCTGGTTCACCCCTCCACTTT.

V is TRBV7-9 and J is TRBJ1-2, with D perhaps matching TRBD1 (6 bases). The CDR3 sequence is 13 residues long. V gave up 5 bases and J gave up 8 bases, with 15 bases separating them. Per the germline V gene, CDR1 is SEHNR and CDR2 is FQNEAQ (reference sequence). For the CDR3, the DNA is TGTGCCAGCAGCAACAAACAGGGAAGGGGCTACACCTTC. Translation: CASSNKQGRGYTF.

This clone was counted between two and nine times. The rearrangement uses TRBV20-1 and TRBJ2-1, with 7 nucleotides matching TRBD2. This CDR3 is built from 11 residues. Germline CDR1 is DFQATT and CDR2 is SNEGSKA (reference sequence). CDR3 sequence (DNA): TGCGGGGGGGAGATTGTCAATGAGCAGTTCTTC. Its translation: CGGEIVNEQFF.

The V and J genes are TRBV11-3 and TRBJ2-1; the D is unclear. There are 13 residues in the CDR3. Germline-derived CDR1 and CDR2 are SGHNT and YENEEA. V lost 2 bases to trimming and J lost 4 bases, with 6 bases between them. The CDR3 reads CASSLTQYNEQFF. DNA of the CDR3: TGTGCCAGCAGCTTAACGCAGTACAATGAGCAGTTCTTC.

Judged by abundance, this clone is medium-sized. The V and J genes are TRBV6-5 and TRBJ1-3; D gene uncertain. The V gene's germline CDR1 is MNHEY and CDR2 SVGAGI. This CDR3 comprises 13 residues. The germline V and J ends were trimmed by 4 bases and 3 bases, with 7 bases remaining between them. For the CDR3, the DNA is TGTGCCAGCAGTTTCCTCAGTGGAAACACCATATATTTT. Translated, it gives CASSFLSGNTIYF.

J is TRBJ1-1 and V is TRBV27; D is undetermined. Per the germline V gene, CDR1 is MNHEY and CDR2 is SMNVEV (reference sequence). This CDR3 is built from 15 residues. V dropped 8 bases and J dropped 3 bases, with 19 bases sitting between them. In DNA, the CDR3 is TGTGCCAGCTCCGGGTTTCCACCACTGTACACTGAAGCTTTCTTT. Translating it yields CASSGFPPLYTEAFF.